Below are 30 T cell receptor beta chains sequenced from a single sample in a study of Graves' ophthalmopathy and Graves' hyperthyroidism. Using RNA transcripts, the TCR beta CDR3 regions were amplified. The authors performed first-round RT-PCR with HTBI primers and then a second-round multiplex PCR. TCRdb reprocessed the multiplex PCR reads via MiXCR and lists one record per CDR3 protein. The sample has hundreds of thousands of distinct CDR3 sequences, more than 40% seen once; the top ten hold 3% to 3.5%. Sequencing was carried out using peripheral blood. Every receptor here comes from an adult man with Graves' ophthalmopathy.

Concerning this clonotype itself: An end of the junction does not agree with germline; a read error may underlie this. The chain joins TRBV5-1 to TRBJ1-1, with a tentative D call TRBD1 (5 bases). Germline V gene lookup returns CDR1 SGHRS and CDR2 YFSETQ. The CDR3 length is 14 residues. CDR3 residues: CASSLGHLNSEAFF. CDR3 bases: TGCGCCAGCAGCCTCGGACATCTGAACAGTGAAGCTTTCTTT.

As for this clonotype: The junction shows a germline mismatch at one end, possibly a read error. The CDR3 sequence: CASSEVGTAYEQYF. The CDR3, as DNA: TGTGCCAGCAGTGAAGTCGGGACTGCCTACGAGCAGTACTTC. The V gene is TRBV10-3, the J gene TRBJ2-7, with a possible D match to TRBD2 (6 bases). Germline assignment: CDR1 ENHRY and CDR2 SYGVKD. The CDR3 consists of 14 residues.

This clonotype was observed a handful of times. In nucleotides, the CDR3 is TGTGCCAGCAGTCCCCGGGACGGCAAGACCTACGAGCAGTACTTC. Amino acid sequence: CASSPRDGKTYEQYF. This chain connects TRBV19 to TRBJ2-7; D assignment may be TRBD1 or TRBD2 (5 bases each). The ends were cut back, 9 bases at V and 2 bases at J, with 20 bases in the middle. This CDR3 is built from 15 residues. Germline assignment: CDR1 LNHDA and CDR2 SQIVND (reference sequence).

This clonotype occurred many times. Here the CDR3 DNA reads TGTGCCAGCAGTTGGGGGAGGACTGAAGCTTTCTTT. Encoded protein: CASSWGRTEAFF. The rearrangement joins TRBV6-6 to TRBJ1-1; D possibly corresponds to TRBD1 (5 bases). V lost 4 bases, J lost 5 bases, and 8 bases lay in between. The CDR3 spans 12 residues. Germline CDR1 is MNHNY and CDR2 is SVGAGI (reference sequence).

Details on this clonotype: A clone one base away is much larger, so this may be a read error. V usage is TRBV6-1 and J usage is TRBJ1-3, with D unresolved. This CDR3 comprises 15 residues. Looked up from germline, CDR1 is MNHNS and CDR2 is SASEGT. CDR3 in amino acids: CTSSEHVAAGNTIYF. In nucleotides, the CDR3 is TGTACCAGCAGTGAACATGTGGCCGCTGGAAACACCATATATTTT.

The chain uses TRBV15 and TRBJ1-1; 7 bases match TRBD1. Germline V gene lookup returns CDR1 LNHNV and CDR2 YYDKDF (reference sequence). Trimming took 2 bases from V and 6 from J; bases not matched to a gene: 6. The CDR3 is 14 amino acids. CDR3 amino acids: CATSRHGQAPEAFF. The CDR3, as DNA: TGTGCCACCAGCAGACATGGACAGGCTCCTGAAGCTTTCTTT.

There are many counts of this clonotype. The CDR3 sequence is CASSLELRGTEAFF. The DNA of the CDR3 is TGTGCCAGCAGCTTGGAGTTAAGGGGCACTGAAGCTTTCTTT. This sequence joins TRBV7-2 and TRBJ1-1; the D gene is possibly TRBD1 (5 bases). V gave up 3 bases and J gave up 4 bases, with 12 bases separating them. This CDR3 has 14 residues. Germline assignment: CDR1 SGHTA and CDR2 FQGNSA.

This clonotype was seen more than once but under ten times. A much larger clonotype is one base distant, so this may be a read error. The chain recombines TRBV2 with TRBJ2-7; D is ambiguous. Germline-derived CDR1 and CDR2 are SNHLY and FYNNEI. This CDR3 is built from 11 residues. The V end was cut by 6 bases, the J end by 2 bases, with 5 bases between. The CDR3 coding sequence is TGTGCCAGCAGCCCAGCCTACGAGCAGTACTTC. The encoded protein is CASSPAYEQYF.

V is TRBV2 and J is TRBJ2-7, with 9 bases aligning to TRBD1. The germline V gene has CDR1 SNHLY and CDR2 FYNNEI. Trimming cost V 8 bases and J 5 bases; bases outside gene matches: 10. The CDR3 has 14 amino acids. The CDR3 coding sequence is TGTGCCAGCCGCCCCGGGACAGGGCCCGACGAGCAGTACTTC. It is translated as CASRPGTGPDEQYF.

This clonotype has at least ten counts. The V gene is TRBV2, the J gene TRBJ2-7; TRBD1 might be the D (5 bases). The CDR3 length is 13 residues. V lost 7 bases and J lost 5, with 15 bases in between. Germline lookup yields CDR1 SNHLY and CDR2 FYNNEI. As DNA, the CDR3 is TGTGCCAGCACCTTCCAGGGAATGGACGAGCAGTACTTC. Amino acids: CASTFQGMDEQYF.

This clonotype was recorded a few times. CDR3 amino acids: CASSPRGEPGNSPLHF. In DNA form, the CDR3 reads TGTGCCAGCAGTCCTAGGGGTGAACCAGGCAATTCACCCCTCCACTTT. The V call is TRBV12-3 or TRBV12-4, the J call TRBJ1-6, with D possibly being TRBD1 (5 bases). The CDR3 totals 16 residues. Trimming stripped 5 bases from V and 7 bases from J, with 18 bases between.

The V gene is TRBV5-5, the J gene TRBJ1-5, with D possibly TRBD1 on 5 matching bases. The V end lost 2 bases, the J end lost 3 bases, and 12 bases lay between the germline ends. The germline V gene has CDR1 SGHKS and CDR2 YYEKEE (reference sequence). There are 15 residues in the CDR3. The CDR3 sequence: CASSFGQGFNQPQHF. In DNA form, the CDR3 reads TGTGCCAGCAGCTTTGGGCAGGGATTCAATCAGCCCCAGCATTTT.

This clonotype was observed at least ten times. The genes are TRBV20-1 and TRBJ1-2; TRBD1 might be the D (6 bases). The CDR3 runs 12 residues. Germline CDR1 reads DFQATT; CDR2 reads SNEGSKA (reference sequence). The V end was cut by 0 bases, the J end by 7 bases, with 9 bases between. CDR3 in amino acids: CSARDQGGGYTF. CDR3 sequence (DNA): TGCAGTGCTAGAGATCAAGGGGGTGGCTACACCTTC.

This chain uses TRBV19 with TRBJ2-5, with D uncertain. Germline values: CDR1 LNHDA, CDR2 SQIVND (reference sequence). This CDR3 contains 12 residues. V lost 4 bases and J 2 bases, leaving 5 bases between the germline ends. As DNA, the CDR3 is TGTGCCAGTAGTAACCCACAAGAGACCCAGTACTTC. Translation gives CASSNPQETQYF.

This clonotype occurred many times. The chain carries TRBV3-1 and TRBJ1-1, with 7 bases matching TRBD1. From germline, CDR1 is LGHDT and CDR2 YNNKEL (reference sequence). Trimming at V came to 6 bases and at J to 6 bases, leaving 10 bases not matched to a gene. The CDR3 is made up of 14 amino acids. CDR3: CASSHNRGRSEAFF. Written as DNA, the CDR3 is TGTGCCAGCAGTCATAACAGGGGAAGGTCTGAAGCTTTCTTT.

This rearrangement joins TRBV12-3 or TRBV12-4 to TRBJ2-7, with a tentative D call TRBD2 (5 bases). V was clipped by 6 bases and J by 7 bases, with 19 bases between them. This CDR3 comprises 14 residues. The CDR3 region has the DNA TGTGCCAGCAGCCACCGGGAAACTCGAGGGGAGCAGTACTTC. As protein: CASSHRETRGEQYF.

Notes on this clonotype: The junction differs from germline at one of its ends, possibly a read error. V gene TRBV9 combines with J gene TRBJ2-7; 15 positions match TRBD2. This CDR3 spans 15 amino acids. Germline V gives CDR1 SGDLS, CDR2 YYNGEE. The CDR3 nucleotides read TGTGCCAGCAGCGCCGGGACTAGCGGGAGGAAGGAGCTGTACTTC. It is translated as CASSAGTSGRKELYF.

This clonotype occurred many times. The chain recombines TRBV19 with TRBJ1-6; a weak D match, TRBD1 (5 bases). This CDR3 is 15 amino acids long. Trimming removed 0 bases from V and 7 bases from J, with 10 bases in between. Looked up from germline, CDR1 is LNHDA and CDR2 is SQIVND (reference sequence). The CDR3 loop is CASSIDLGPNSPLHF. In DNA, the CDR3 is TGTGCCAGTAGTATAGATCTGGGACCCAATTCACCCCTCCACTTT.

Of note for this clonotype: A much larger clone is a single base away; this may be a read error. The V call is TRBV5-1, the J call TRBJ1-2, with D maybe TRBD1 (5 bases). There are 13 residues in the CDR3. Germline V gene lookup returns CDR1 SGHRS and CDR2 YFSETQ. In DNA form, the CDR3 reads TGCGCCAGCAGCTTGGAATTGGGGGTTGGCTGCACCTTC. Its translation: CASSLELGVGCTF.

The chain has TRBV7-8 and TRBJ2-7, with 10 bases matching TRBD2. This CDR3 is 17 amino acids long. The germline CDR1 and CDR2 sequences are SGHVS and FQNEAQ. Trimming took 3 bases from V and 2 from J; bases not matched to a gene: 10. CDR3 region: CASSFLITSGVPYEQYF. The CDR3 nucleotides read TGTGCCAGCAGCTTTCTAATCACTAGCGGGGTCCCCTACGAGCAGTACTTC. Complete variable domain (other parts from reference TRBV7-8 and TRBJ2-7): GAGVSQSPRYKVAKRGQDVALRCDPISGHVSLFWYQQALGQGPEFLTYFQNEAQLDKSGLPSDRFFAERPEGSVSTLKIQRTQQEDSAVYLCASSFLITSGVPYEQYFGPGTRLTVT.

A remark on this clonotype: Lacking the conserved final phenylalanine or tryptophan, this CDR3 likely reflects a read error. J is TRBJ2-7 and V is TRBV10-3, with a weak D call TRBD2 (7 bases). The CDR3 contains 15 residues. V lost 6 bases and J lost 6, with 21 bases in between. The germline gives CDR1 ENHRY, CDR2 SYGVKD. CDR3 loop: CAIRDGGADECEQYL. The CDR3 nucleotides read TGTGCCATCAGGGATGGGGGGGCGGACGAATGCGAGCAGTACTTA.

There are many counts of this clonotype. The CDR3 nucleotides read TGTGCCACCAGCCGAACCGGTGACAGCCACTCCCCTGAGGAGACCCAGTACTTC. Protein sequence: CATSRTGDSHSPEETQYF. The genes are TRBV15 and TRBJ2-5; TRBD1 might be the D (5 bases). V lost 5 bases and J 5 bases, leaving 27 bases between the germline ends. Germline values: CDR1 LNHNV, CDR2 YYDKDF (reference sequence). The CDR3 runs 18 residues.

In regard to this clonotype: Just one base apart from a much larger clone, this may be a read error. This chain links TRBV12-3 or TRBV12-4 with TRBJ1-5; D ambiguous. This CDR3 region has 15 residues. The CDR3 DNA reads TGTGCCGGCAGTTTCCTGGGTTCAGGCAATCAGCCCCAGCATTTT. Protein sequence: CAGSFLGSGNQPQHF.

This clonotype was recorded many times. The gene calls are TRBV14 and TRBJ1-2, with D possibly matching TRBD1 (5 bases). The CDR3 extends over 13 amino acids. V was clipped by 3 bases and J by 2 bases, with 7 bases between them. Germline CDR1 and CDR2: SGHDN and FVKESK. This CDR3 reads CASSQDINYGYTF. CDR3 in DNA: TGTGCCAGCAGCCAGGACATCAACTATGGCTACACCTTC.

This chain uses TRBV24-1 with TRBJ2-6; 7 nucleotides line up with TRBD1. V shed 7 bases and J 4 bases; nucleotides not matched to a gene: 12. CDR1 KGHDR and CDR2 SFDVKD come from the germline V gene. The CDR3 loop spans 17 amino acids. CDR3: CATSPTGQSMGANVLTF. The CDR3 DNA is TGTGCCACCAGCCCAACGGGACAGTCAATGGGGGCCAACGTCCTGACTTTC.

This chain's CDR3 is CASSVSSNQPQHF. The DNA for the CDR3 is TGTGCCAGCAGTGTAAGTAGCAATCAGCCCCAGCATTTT. The V and J genes are TRBV6-1 and TRBJ1-5, with unresolved D. Germline loops: CDR1 MNHNS, CDR2 SASEGT. V was cut by 4 bases and J by 0 bases, with 4 bases left in between. This CDR3 contains 13 residues.

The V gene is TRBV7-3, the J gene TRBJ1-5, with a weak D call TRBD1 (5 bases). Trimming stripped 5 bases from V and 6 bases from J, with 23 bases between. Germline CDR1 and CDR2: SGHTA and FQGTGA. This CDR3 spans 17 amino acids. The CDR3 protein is CASSQARGQLGVQPQHF. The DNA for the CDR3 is TGTGCCAGCAGCCAAGCCCGCGGCCAGTTGGGGGTTCAGCCCCAGCATTTT.

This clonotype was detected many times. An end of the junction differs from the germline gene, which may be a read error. Here the CDR3 DNA reads TGTGCCGCCAGCAGAGCGCGGGAGTCGGAGACCCAGTACTTC. Translating it yields CAASRARESETQYF. The chain couples TRBV15 to TRBJ2-5; 7 bases align to TRBD2. CDR1 is LNHNV, CDR2 YYDKDF, per germline (reference sequence). This CDR3 contains 14 residues.

The CDR3 nucleotides read TGCAGCGTGAGGGGGGGTCTCTCTGGGGCCAACGTCCTGACTTTC. Translated: CSVRGGLSGANVLTF. J is TRBJ2-6 and V is TRBV29-1, with a possible D match to TRBD2 (7 bases). From germline, CDR1 is SQVTM and CDR2 ANQGSEA. CDR3 length: 15 residues. V was cut by 6 bases and J by 0 bases, with 12 bases left in between.

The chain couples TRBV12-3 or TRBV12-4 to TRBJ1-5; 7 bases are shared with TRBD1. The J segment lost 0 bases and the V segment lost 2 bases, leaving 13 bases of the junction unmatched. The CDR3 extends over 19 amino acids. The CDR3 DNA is TGTGCCAGCAGTTTATATTACAGGGGTACACAATATAGCAATCAGCCCCAGCATTTT. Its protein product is CASSLYYRGTQYSNQPQHF.